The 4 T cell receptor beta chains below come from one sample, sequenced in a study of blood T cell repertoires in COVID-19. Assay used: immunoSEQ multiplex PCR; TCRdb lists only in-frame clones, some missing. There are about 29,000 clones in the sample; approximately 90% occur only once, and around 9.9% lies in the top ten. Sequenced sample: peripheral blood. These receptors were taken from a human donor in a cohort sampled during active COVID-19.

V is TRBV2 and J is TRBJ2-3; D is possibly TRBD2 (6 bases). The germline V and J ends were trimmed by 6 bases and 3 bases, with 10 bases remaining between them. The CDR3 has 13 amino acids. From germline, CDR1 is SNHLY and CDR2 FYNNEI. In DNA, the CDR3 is TGTGCCAGCAGCGGGACTCGAACAGATACGCAGTATTTT. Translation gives CASSGTRTDTQYF.

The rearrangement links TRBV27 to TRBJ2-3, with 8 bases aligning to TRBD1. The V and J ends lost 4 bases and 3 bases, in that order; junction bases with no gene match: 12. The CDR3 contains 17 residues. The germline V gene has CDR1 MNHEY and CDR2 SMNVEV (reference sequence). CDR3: CASSWKPGQGATDTQYF. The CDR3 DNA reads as TGTGCCAGCAGTTGGAAACCCGGACAGGGTGCAACAGATACGCAGTATTTT.

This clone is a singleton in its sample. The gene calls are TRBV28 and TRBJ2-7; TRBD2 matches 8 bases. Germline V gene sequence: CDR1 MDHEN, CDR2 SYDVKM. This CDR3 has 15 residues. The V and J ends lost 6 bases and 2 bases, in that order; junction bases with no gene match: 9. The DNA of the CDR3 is TGTGCCAGCAGCCCGGCGGCGGGGGGTCCCTACGAGCAGTACTTC. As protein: CASSPAAGGPYEQYF.

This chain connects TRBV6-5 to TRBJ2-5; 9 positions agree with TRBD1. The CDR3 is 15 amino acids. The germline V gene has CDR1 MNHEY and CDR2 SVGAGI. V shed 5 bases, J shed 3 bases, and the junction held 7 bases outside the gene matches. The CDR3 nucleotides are TGTGCCAGCAGTCCTCACCGGGACAGGGAAGAGACCCAGTACTTC. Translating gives CASSPHRDREETQYF.